This note documents a single TCR beta chain sequence. The target antigen is unknown. The sample originates from a study of human versus mouse CDR3 diversity and MHC coevolution. Notes on the study in general: Mice had fewer CDR3 deletions and insertions than humans on average.

Germline V lookup: CDR1 SGHRS, CDR2 YFSETQ. Trimming removed 4 bases from V and 5 bases from J; junction bases left unmatched: 12. This CDR3 is 16 amino acids long. Some clones are missing from TCRdb's copy, which holds only in-frame ones; the method was immunoSEQ multiplex PCR. This table holds about 80,000 clones, 85% to 95% found once. The TCR comes from a person between 25 and 70 years old in good health. The V and J genes are TRBV5-1 and TRBJ2-7; 10 bases are a match to TRBD1. The sequenced sample consisted of naive CD4+ T cells from blood. Subset indicated: CD45RO-negative CD62L-positive naive CD4 T cells. DNA for the CDR3: TGCGCCAGCAGCCCAACCGGGACAGGGGTTCCCAACGAGCAGTACTTC. This translates into CASSPTGTGVPNEQYF.